This T cell receptor beta chain was captured in a study of T cell repertoires in cytomegalovirus infection. Study in general: Indicated by public TCR beta signatures were CMV infection and matching HLA type. Overall study results and limits: Carriage of CMV together with the relevant HLA was identifiable through cumulative public TCR beta family frequency. Dominant in the ex vivo response were TCR beta clonotypes restricted by HLA-C and specific for CMV.

V dropped 2 bases and J dropped 0 bases, with 11 bases sitting between them. CDR3 length equals 16 residues. Germline loops: CDR1 MNHEY, CDR2 SMNVEV (reference sequence). Each CDR3 protein is one row after TCRdb ran MiXCR on the reads. Of 680,000 or so distinct CDR3 sequences listed, less than 40% are singletons. This clonotype appeared a few times. Its antigen is currently unknown. Sample: PBMCs. J is TRBJ1-5 and V is TRBV27; D is possibly TRBD1 (6 bases). The sequence came from a human donor in good health (CMV status not recorded). Some clones in this sample may be carry-over from other donors' samples. CDR3 in DNA: TGTGCCAGCAGTTTAGTAGGGGGATATAGCAATCAGCCCCAGCATTTT. Translation gives CASSLVGGYSNQPQHF.